What follows describes a single TCR beta chain. The data were taken from a study of blood T cell repertoires in COVID-19. Profiled with immunoSEQ multiplex PCR; TCRdb holds only in-frame clones, not every one. The table lists nearly 200,000 clones, about 85% of them singletons. Trimming cost V 3 bases and J 12 bases; bases outside gene matches: 14. The CDR3 is made up of 15 amino acids. Germline CDR1 reads KGHSH; CDR2 reads LQKENI. What was sequenced was peripheral blood. The chain couples TRBV18 to TRBJ1-1; 9 positions match TRBD1. This TCR was sampled from a man aged 55 to 69 with COVID-19, enrolled during active disease. The CDR3 reads CASSPFSRDRVAPFF. In DNA, the CDR3 is TGTGCCAGCTCACCCTTCAGCCGGGACAGGGTTGCGCCTTTCTTT.